The 28 T cell receptor beta chains reported below all come from one sample, sequenced in a study of blood T cell repertoires in COVID-19. Assay used: immunoSEQ multiplex PCR; TCRdb lists only in-frame clones, some missing. The sample lists fewer than 150,000 clones, 85% occurring once. The source material was peripheral blood. The receptors stem from a human donor in a cohort sampled during active COVID-19.

The CDR3 nucleotides read TGTGCCAGAAGCTTTCGGTTCGTGTTGCCCCCGGAGGGAAAGGGAAACACCATATATTTT. This encodes CARSFRFVLPPEGKGNTIYF. The chain links TRBV5-3 to TRBJ1-3; D is unclear. TRBV5-3 is filed as an ORF, its function uncertain. The V end was cut by 2 bases, the J end by 4 bases, with 28 bases between. The CDR3 has 20 residues.

The chain uses TRBV18 and TRBJ2-7; D remains ambiguous. Germline values: CDR1 KGHSH, CDR2 LQKENI. The CDR3 contains 13 residues. V lost 6 bases and J lost 1, with 10 bases in between. The CDR3 loop reads CASSPRGSYEQYV. The DNA for the CDR3 is TGTGCCAGCTCGCCCCGCGGTTCCTACGAGCAGTACGTC.

This clone came up once. The chain couples TRBV7-9 to TRBJ2-2; TRBD2 matches at 11 bases. The J segment lost 5 bases and the V segment lost 7 bases, leaving 6 bases of the junction unmatched. The V gene's germline CDR1 is SEHNR and CDR2 FQNEAQ (reference sequence). The CDR3 runs to 15 residues. This chain's CDR3 is CASKGPSGRTGELFF. The DNA of the CDR3 is TGTGCCAGCAAAGGGCCTAGCGGGAGGACCGGGGAGCTGTTTTTT.

The chain combines TRBV6-6 with TRBJ1-2; 9 bases match TRBD1. Germline CDR1 reads MNHNY; CDR2 reads SVGAGI (reference sequence). The CDR3 covers 15 residues. The J segment lost 4 bases and the V segment lost 2 bases, leaving 5 bases of the junction unmatched. The CDR3 here is CASSYQGQGSYGYTF. Written as DNA, the CDR3 is TGTGCCAGCAGTTACCAGGGACAGGGCAGCTATGGCTACACCTTC.

V is TRBV11-2 and J is TRBJ2-5; 7 bases are a match to TRBD2. The V gene end was trimmed by 1 base and the J gene end by 5 bases; junction bases not matched to a gene: 4. Germline CDR1 and CDR2: SGHAT and FQNNGV. CDR3 length equals 14 residues. CDR3 protein: CASSLGGGRETQYF. The CDR3 region has the DNA TGTGCCAGCAGCTTAGGCGGGGGTCGGGAGACCCAGTACTTC.

This chain joins TRBV24-1 and TRBJ2-2; D might be TRBD2 (5 bases). The CDR3 runs 13 residues. CDR1 and CDR2 (germline): KGHDR, SFDVKD. Trimming stripped 9 bases from V and 7 bases from J, with 14 bases between. The CDR3 region is CATSPDRDGELFF. The CDR3, as DNA: TGTGCCACCTCGCCAGACCGGGACGGGGAGCTGTTTTTT.

CDR3 amino acids: CASSSQGRNQPQHF. The CDR3 DNA is TGTGCCAGCAGCTCACAGGGACGGAATCAGCCCCAGCATTTT. This rearrangement joins TRBV7-9 to TRBJ1-5; a possible D gene is TRBD1 (6 bases). The CDR3 consists of 14 residues. V gave up 4 bases and J gave up 4 bases, with 11 bases separating them. Germline V gene sequence: CDR1 SEHNR, CDR2 FQNEAQ (reference sequence). The full variable domain, its missing parts supplied by reference TRBV7-9 and TRBJ1-5, is DTGVSQNPRHKITKRGQNVTFRCDPISEHNRLYWYRQTLGQGPEFLTYFQNEAQLEKSRLLSDRFSAERPKGSFSTLEIQRTEQGDSAMYLCASSSQGRNQPQHFGDGTRLSIL.

The chain recombines TRBV7-9 with TRBJ1-5, with D possibly TRBD1 on 5 matching bases. V lost 5 bases and J lost 6, with 14 bases in between. Looked up from germline, CDR1 is SEHNR and CDR2 is FQNEAQ (reference sequence). This CDR3 is built from 14 residues. CDR3 sequence: CASSPEGGVQPQHF. In nucleotides, the CDR3 is TGTGCCAGCAGCCCAGAGGGAGGGGTTCAGCCCCAGCATTTT.

V is TRBV7-2 and J is TRBJ1-6; possibly TRBD1 for D (5 bases). V shed 5 bases and J shed 6 bases, with 17 bases lying between them. The CDR3 contains 16 residues. Germline V gives CDR1 SGHTA, CDR2 FQGNSA. The CDR3 region is CASSPTSGVGNSPLHF. CDR3 bases: TGTGCCAGCAGCCCTACCTCGGGGGTGGGTAATTCACCCCTCCACTTT.

This clone was observed a single time. The CDR3 bases are TGTGCCAGCAGCGTAGATGTAACTAGCGGTGAGACCCAGTACTTC. The encoded protein is CASSVDVTSGETQYF. The chain uses TRBV9 and TRBJ2-5; 8 bases are a match to TRBD2. CDR1 and CDR2 from the germline V gene are SGDLS and YYNGEE. The CDR3 sequence is 15 residues long. V shed 0 bases and J 5 bases; nucleotides not matched to a gene: 6.

This CDR3 is CASSLGPRNTEAFF. CDR3 sequence (DNA): TGCGCCAGCAGCCTTGGGCCCAGAAACACTGAAGCTTTCTTT. The chain combines TRBV4-1 with TRBJ1-1, with unresolved D. CDR3 length: 14 amino acids. Germline V gives CDR1 MGHRA, CDR2 YSYEKL. Trimming left V 4 bases short and J 2 bases short, with 11 bases between.

The chain has TRBV5-1 and TRBJ2-2; 11 nucleotides agree with TRBD2. Germline lookup yields CDR1 SGHRS and CDR2 YFSETQ. V trimming: 4 bases; J trimming: 7 bases; junction bases outside the gene matches: 12. This CDR3 has 17 residues. The CDR3 here is CASSRVLAGGVGGELFF. The CDR3 DNA reads as TGCGCCAGCAGCAGGGTTCTAGCGGGAGGAGTCGGCGGGGAGCTGTTTTTT.

This chain uses TRBV13 with TRBJ2-3, with 11 bases matching TRBD2. This CDR3 spans 18 amino acids. V lost 0 bases, J lost 1 base, and 6 bases stayed unmatched. Germline values: CDR1 PRHDT, CDR2 FYEKMQ (reference sequence). CDR3 amino acids: CASSLGLAGEIGTDTQYF. In nucleotides, the CDR3 is TGTGCCAGCAGCTTAGGACTAGCGGGGGAAATCGGCACAGATACGCAGTATTTT.

V and J are TRBV19 and TRBJ1-5, with 8 bases matching TRBD1. Losses at the gene ends were 3 bases for V and 7 bases for J; bases not matched to a gene: 5. There are 14 residues in the CDR3. CDR1 and CDR2 (germline): LNHDA, SQIVND (reference sequence). The CDR3: CASSISGGQQPQHF. CDR3 sequence (DNA): TGTGCCAGTAGTATTTCAGGGGGCCAACAGCCCCAGCATTTT. Full variable domain (missing parts from reference TRBV19 and TRBJ1-5): DGGITQSPKYLFRKEGQNVTLSCEQNLNHDAMYWYRQDPGQGLRLIYYSQIVNDFQKGDIAEGYSVSREKKESFPLTVTSAQKNPTAFYLCASSISGGQQPQHFGDGTRLSIL.

The chain carries TRBV25-1 and TRBJ1-1; 10 bases are a match to TRBD1. This CDR3 comprises 16 residues. V was clipped by 7 bases and J by 1 base; unmatched bases: 9. Germline V gene data show CDR1 as MGHDK and CDR2 as SYGVNS. In nucleotides, the CDR3 is TGTGCCAGCATGGCAGGGGACAGGGGCTGGAACACTGAAGCTTTCTTT. Its translation: CASMAGDRGWNTEAFF. The variable domain in full, with the rest retrieved from reference TRBV25-1 and TRBJ1-1, is EADIYQTPRYLVIGTGKKITLECSQTMGHDKMYWYQQDPGMELHLIHYSYGVNSTEKGDLSSESTVSRIRTEHFPLTLESARPSHTSQYLCASMAGDRGWNTEAFFGQGTRLTVV.

The chain combines TRBV4-1 with TRBJ1-1, with 7 positions matching TRBD1. This CDR3 has 16 residues. J was trimmed by 3 bases and V by 0 bases; bases with no gene match: 7. Per germline, CDR1 MGHRA and CDR2 YSYEKL. CDR3 nucleotide sequence: TGCGCCAGCAGCCAAGATAAAGACAGGGTTGACACTGAAGCTTTCTTT. This sequence encodes CASSQDKDRVDTEAFF.

The chain recombines TRBV5-1 with TRBJ2-1, with D possibly matching TRBD2 (5 bases). There are 13 residues in the CDR3. From germline, CDR1 is SGHRS and CDR2 YFSETQ. V was cut by 9 bases and J by 7 bases, with 17 bases left in between. The DNA of the CDR3 is TGCGCCACCTACGAGGACTCCGGGAATGAGCAGTTCTTC. Translating it yields CATYEDSGNEQFF. The whole variable domain, filled in from reference TRBV5-1 and TRBJ2-1, reads KAGVTQTPRYLIKTRGQQVTLSCSPISGHRSVSWYQQTPGQGLQFLFEYFSETQRNKGNFPGRFSGRQFSNSRSEMNVSTLELGDSALYLCATYEDSGNEQFFGPGTRLTVL.

The V and J genes are TRBV9 and TRBJ1-1; D call uncertain. Germline lookup yields CDR1 SGDLS and CDR2 YYNGEE. Trimming took off 3 bases at V and 1 base at J, with 16 bases between the two ends. This CDR3 has 16 residues. The CDR3 protein is CASSGASPGKNTEAFF. CDR3 sequence (DNA): TGTGCCAGCAGCGGGGCCTCTCCGGGGAAGAACACTGAAGCTTTCTTT.

The V and J genes are TRBV11-2 and TRBJ2-1, with TRBD2 as a possible D gene (5 bases). Germline lookup yields CDR1 SGHAT and CDR2 FQNNGV. V was pared by 5 bases and J by 8 bases, with 13 bases between. The CDR3 sequence is 13 residues long. The CDR3 spells CASSHFSDDEQFF. CDR3 coding DNA: TGTGCCAGCAGCCATTTTAGCGACGATGAGCAGTTCTTC. Combining the CDR3 with reference TRBV11-2 and TRBJ2-1 gives the whole variable domain EAGVAQSPRYKIIEKRQSVAFWCNPISGHATLYWYQQILGQGPKLLIQFQNNGVVDDSQLPKDRFSAERLKGVDSTLKIQPAKLEDSAVYLCASSHFSDDEQFFGPGTRLTVL.

The rearrangement links TRBV27 to TRBJ1-2; D gene ambiguous. This CDR3 spans 15 amino acids. Trimming shortened V by 3 bases and J by 1 base, and 12 bases separated the two germline ends. CDR1 MNHEY and CDR2 SMNVEV come from the germline V gene (reference sequence). The CDR3 reads CASSLAGQINYGYTF. CDR3 in DNA: TGTGCCAGCAGTTTGGCTGGGCAGATTAACTATGGCTACACCTTC.

This sequence joins TRBV28 and TRBJ1-6; D is ambiguous. CDR1 is MDHEN and CDR2 is SYDVKM in the germline V gene. The CDR3 loop spans 15 amino acids. V lost 2 bases, J lost 13 bases, and 18 bases lay in between. CDR3 sequence: CASSLHGSGVSPLHF. CDR3 coding DNA: TGTGCCAGCAGTTTACACGGGAGTGGGGTTTCCCCCCTCCACTTT.

The V and J genes are TRBV30 and TRBJ1-1; no clear D gene. The germline CDR1 and CDR2 sequences are GTSNPN and SVGIG (reference sequence). CDR3 size: 11 residues. The ends were cut back, 4 bases at V and 5 bases at J, with 8 bases in the middle. The CDR3 reads CAWIQWTEAFF. The CDR3 DNA sequence: TGTGCCTGGATTCAGTGGACTGAAGCTTTCTTT.

V usage is TRBV14 and J usage is TRBJ2-7; no clear D. Trimming shortened V by 1 base and J by 2 bases, and 3 bases separated the two germline ends. Germline V lookup: CDR1 SGHDN, CDR2 FVKESK. The CDR3 contains 12 residues. CDR3 sequence reads: CASSQVAYEQYF. The CDR3 DNA is TGTGCCAGCAGCCAAGTCGCCTACGAGCAGTACTTC.

The chain recombines TRBV18 with TRBJ1-4, with 8 bases aligning to TRBD1. Germline assignment: CDR1 KGHSH and CDR2 LQKENI. V gave up 3 bases and J gave up 4 bases; unmatched junction bases: 4. The CDR3 totals 15 residues. The CDR3 loop is CASSPPGGVNEKLFF. The CDR3, as DNA: TGTGCCAGCTCACCCCCAGGGGGCGTTAATGAAAAACTGTTTTTT.

V usage is TRBV15 and J usage is TRBJ2-1; D is unclear. The V end lost 0 bases, the J end lost 8 bases, and 11 bases lay between the germline ends. This CDR3 region has 14 residues. Germline loops: CDR1 LNHNV, CDR2 YYDKDF (reference sequence). CDR3 bases: TGTGCCACCAGCAGAGAGTGGAATGGAGATGAGCAGTTCTTC. It translates to CATSREWNGDEQFF.

CDR3: CASSQVVLTGSYNEQFF. The DNA for the CDR3 is TGCGCCAGCAGCCAAGTAGTATTAACGGGCTCCTACAATGAGCAGTTCTTC. The rearrangement links TRBV4-3 to TRBJ2-1; the D is unclear. The CDR3 totals 17 residues. The germline V gene has CDR1 LGHNA and CDR2 YSLEER. Trimming pared 1 base from V and 0 bases from J, leaving 13 bases between.

This chain connects TRBV6-5 to TRBJ2-7; 7 positions agree with TRBD1. The V gene end was trimmed by 5 bases and the J gene end by 0 bases; junction bases not matched to a gene: 7. The CDR3 is 15 amino acids. Germline-derived CDR1 and CDR2 are MNHEY and SVGAGI. CDR3 sequence: CASSRDRTGSYEQYF. The CDR3 nucleotides are TGTGCCAGCAGTCGAGACCGGACAGGCTCCTACGAGCAGTACTTC.

This clone has a single count. The V gene is TRBV7-2, the J gene TRBJ1-5; 10 bases agree with TRBD1. Germline V gene lookup returns CDR1 SGHTA and CDR2 FQGNSA. The CDR3 length is 14 residues. With V trimmed by 5 bases and J by 7 bases, 5 bases remained unmatched. As DNA, the CDR3 is TGTGCCAGCAGCCCTCGGACAGGGGGGCAGCCCCAGCATTTT. The encoded protein is CASSPRTGGQPQHF.